This TCR beta chain was profiled in a study of blood T cell repertoires in COVID-19. Overall study context: Sites in the United States, Italy and Spain provided acute and convalescent COVID-19 samples. The cDNA or gDNA used as material had been derived from T cells, B-cell-depleted T cells, or PBMCs.

The CDR3 loop spans 15 amino acids. Germline assignment: CDR1 MNHEY and CDR2 SMNVEV (reference sequence). The V segment lost 5 bases and the J segment 6 bases; nucleotides outside the gene matches: 10. This clone was counted only a few times. Libraries were prepared by immunoSEQ multiplex PCR; TCRdb keeps only in-frame clonotypes and omits some of them. The sample yields about 400,000 clones, about nine tenths seen once. The specimen was peripheral blood. The TCR was taken from a woman aged 25 to 39 with active or convalescent COVID-19. The rearrangement links TRBV27 to TRBJ1-2, with 9 bases matching TRBD1. As DNA, the CDR3 is TGTGCCAGCAGTATCGGGACAGGGATCGGAGATGGCTACACCTTC. Translation gives CASSIGTGIGDGYTF.